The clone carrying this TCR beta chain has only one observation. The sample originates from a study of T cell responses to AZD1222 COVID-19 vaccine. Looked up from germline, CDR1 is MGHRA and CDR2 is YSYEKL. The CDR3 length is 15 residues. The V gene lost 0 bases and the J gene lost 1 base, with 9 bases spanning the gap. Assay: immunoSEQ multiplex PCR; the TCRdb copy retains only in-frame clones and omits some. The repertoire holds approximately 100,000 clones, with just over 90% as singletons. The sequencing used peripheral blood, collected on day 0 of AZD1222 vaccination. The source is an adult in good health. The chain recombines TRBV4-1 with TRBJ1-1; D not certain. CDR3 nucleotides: TGCGCCAGCAGCCAAGATCCGGCAGCGAACACTGAAGCTTTCTTT. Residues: CASSQDPAANTEAFF.